Presented here are 8 T cell receptor beta chains from one specimen sequenced in a study of cytomegalovirus exposure and HLA in healthy donors. Primers for the PCR totalled 60 Vbeta and 13 Jbeta. The assay was immunoSEQ multiplex PCR, and TCRdb's table has in-frame clones only and misses some. The repertoire has some 200,000 clones, about 79% of them found once; the top ten carry under 2%. Sequenced: PBMCs. The receptors were sampled from a young man in good health and CMV-seronegative.

The V gene is TRBV14, the J gene TRBJ1-1; TRBD1 might be the D (5 bases). The CDR3 runs 17 residues. V was pared by 0 bases and J by 10 bases, with 24 bases between. Germline V gene lookup returns CDR1 SGHDN and CDR2 FVKESK. The CDR3 loop reads CASSQDRSLIGSGGAFF. CDR3 nucleotide sequence: TGTGCCAGCAGCCAAGATCGATCCCTTATCGGGTCCGGGGGAGCTTTCTTT.

DNA of the CDR3: TGCAGTGCTAGGGTAGTCAATGAGCAGTTCTTC. It encodes CSARVVNEQFF. This chain connects TRBV20-1 to TRBJ2-1; the D is unclear. CDR3 length: 11 amino acids. CDR1 and CDR2 (germline): DFQATT, SNEGSKA (reference sequence). The germline V and J ends were trimmed by 3 bases and 6 bases, with 6 bases remaining between them.

The V and J genes are TRBV6-1 and TRBJ1-6; 7 bases are shared with TRBD1. The CDR3 loop spans 18 amino acids. Germline CDR1 is MNHNS and CDR2 is SASEGT. With 2 bases clipped from V and 10 bases from J, the junction kept 17 bases outside the gene matches. The CDR3 spells CASSEKTYDRVISSPLHF. In DNA, the CDR3 is TGTGCCAGCAGTGAAAAGACTTACGACAGGGTAATAAGCTCACCCCTCCACTTT.

The chain carries TRBV6-6 and TRBJ2-7; perhaps TRBD1 as D (6 bases). The germline gives CDR1 MNHNY, CDR2 SVGAGI (reference sequence). V was shortened by 6 bases and J by 7 bases, with 10 bases between the two germline ends. The CDR3 is 11 amino acids. CDR3 sequence (DNA): TGTGCCAGCAGCCCCACAGGGGAGCAGTACTTC. This sequence encodes CASSPTGEQYF.

The rearrangement uses TRBV7-6 and TRBJ1-1; D perhaps matches TRBD1 (6 bases). The CDR3 contains 13 residues. Germline V gene lookup returns CDR1 SGHVS and CDR2 FNYEAQ. Deletions cut 3 bases from V and 3 bases from J, with 8 bases between. The CDR3 protein is CASSLHRDTEAFF. Written as DNA, the CDR3 is TGTGCCAGCAGCTTGCACAGGGACACTGAAGCTTTCTTT.

The V call is TRBV5-3, the J call TRBJ1-3; TRBD1 agrees at 7 bases. TRBV5-3 is known as an ORF, though its function is uncertain. CDR3 length equals 18 residues. The V and J ends lost 3 bases and 0 bases, in that order; junction bases with no gene match: 12. CDR3 in amino acids: CARSSIYRDSLSGNTIYF. The CDR3 nucleotides read TGTGCCAGAAGCTCGATCTACCGGGACAGTCTCTCTGGAAACACCATATATTTT.

This clone appeared once. The genes are TRBV30 and TRBJ1-6; the match to TRBD1 covers 8 bases. The CDR3 is 13 amino acids. Germline V CDR1 and CDR2: GTSNPN, SVGIG (reference sequence). J was trimmed by 10 bases and V by 5 bases; bases with no gene match: 7. Here the CDR3 reads CAWEADRVSPLHF. CDR3 DNA: TGTGCCTGGGAAGCGGACAGGGTCTCACCCCTCCACTTT.

The rearrangement uses TRBV5-6 and TRBJ1-4; the D gene is possibly TRBD1 (6 bases). Germline CDR1 and CDR2: SGHDT and YYEEEE. The CDR3 consists of 14 residues. The V end was cut by 0 bases, the J end by 8 bases, with 11 bases between. CDR3 nucleotides: TGTGCCAGCAGCTTGGGGGGACAAGGAGAAAAACTGTTTTTT. It translates to CASSLGGQGEKLFF.